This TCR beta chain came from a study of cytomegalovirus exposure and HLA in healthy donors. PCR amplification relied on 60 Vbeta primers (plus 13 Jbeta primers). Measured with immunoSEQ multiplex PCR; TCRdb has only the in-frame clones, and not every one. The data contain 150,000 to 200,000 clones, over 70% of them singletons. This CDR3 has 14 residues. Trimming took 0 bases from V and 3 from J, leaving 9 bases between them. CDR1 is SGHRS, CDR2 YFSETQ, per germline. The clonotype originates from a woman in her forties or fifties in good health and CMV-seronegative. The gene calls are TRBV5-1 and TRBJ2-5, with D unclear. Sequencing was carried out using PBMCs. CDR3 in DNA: TGCGCCAGCAGCTTGGCTGCGTCGGAAGAGACCCAGTACTTC. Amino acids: CASSLAASEETQYF. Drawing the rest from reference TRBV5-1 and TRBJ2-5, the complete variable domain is KAGVTQTPRYLIKTRGQQVTLSCSPISGHRSVSWYQQTPGQGLQFLFEYFSETQRNKGNFPGRFSGRQFSNSRSEMNVSTLELGDSALYLCASSLAASEETQYFGPGTRLLVL.